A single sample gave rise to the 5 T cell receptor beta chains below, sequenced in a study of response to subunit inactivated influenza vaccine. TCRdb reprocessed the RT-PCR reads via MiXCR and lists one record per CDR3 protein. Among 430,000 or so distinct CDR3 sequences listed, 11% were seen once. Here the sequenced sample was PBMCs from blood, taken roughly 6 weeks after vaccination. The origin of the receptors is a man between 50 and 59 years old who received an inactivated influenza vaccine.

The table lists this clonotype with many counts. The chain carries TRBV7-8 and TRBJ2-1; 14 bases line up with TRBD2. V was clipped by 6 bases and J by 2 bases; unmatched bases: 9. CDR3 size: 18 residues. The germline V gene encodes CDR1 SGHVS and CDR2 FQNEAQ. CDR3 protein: CASRPGLAGVRTYNEQFF. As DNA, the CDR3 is TGTGCCAGCAGACCGGGACTAGCGGGAGTTAGGACCTACAATGAGCAGTTCTTC.

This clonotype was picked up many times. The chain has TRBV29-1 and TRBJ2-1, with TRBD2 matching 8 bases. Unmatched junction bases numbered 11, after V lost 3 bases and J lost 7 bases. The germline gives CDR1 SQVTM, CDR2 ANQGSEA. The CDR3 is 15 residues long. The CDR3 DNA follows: TGCAGCGTTGACCCACGGGGGGGTGGATTGAATGAGCAGTTCTTC. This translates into CSVDPRGGGLNEQFF.

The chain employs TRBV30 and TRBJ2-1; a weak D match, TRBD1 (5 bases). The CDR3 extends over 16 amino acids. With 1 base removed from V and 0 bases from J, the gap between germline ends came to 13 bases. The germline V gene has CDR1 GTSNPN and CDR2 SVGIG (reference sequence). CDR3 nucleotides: TGTGCCTGGAGTGGGCACGTAGGGGACTCCTACAATGAGCAGTTCTTC. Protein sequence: CAWSGHVGDSYNEQFF.

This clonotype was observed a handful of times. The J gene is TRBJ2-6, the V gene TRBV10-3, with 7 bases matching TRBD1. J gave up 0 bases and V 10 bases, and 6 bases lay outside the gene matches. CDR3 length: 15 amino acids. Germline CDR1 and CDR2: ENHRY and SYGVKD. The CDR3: CASATGSSGANVLTF. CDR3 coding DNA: TGTGCCAGTGCGACAGGGTCCTCTGGGGCCAACGTCCTGACTTTC.

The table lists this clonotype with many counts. The CDR3 loop is CSARDTRGGIEQYF. The CDR3 DNA sequence: TGCAGTGCTAGAGATACCAGGGGAGGAATCGAGCAGTACTTC. The V gene is TRBV20-1, the J gene TRBJ2-7, with D perhaps TRBD1 or TRBD2 (6 bases each). Trimming removed 0 bases from V and 6 bases from J, with 15 bases in between. Per the germline V gene, CDR1 is DFQATT and CDR2 is SNEGSKA (reference sequence). This CDR3 region has 14 residues.